This TCR beta chain was recorded in a study of human T cells and chemical hapten exposure. For the study at large: Patients, a majority of them female, were diagnosed with alopecia areata, totalis or universalis.

This clonotype showed up many times. Time point defined: patch test 1, 2 weeks after DPC sensitization. Noted treatment: therapeutic diphenylcyclopropenone sensitization with weekly scalp DPC. Blood, whole and unfractionated, served as the source for total RNA extraction. CDR3 size: 15 residues. CDR1 and CDR2 from the germline V gene are MNHNS and SASEGT. Trimming took off 4 bases at V and 3 bases at J, with 14 bases between the two ends. TCRdb re-called the RACE reads with MiXCR, one entry per CDR3 protein. This table holds about 60,000 distinct CDR3 sequences, 9.3% found once. This clonotype was obtained from a woman in her forties with alopecia areata. Some clones in this sample may be carry-over from other donors' samples. V and J are TRBV6-1 and TRBJ2-3, with D possibly being TRBD1 (6 bases). Sample: whole blood, taken in connection with sensitization to the hapten diphenylcyclopropenone (DPC). Here the CDR3 DNA reads TGTGCCAGCAGTGCAGGACAGAGCCCGACAGATACGCAGTATTTT. This translates into CASSAGQSPTDTQYF.